This passage covers 21 T cell receptor beta chains from one sample sequenced in a study of cytomegalovirus exposure and HLA in healthy donors. With 60 Vbeta and 13 Jbeta primers, the PCR was carried out. Assay: immunoSEQ multiplex PCR; the TCRdb copy retains only in-frame clones and omits some. The sample has roughly 250,000 clones, about 66% seen once. Sequencing used PBMCs. These receptors all stem from a female donor in good health and CMV-seronegative.

This clone was observed a handful of times. This chain connects TRBV15 to TRBJ1-4; the D is unclear. Between the trimmed V and J ends, which lost 2 bases and 2 bases, there was a span of 9 bases. Germline CDR1 reads LNHNV; CDR2 reads YYDKDF (reference sequence). The length of the CDR3 is 15 residues. CDR3 bases: TGTGCCACCAGCAGACCCCCCGAGACTAATGAAAAACTGTTTTTT. Translated: CATSRPPETNEKLFF.

V usage is TRBV19 and J usage is TRBJ2-7, with D uncertain. The germline CDR1 and CDR2 sequences are LNHDA and SQIVND (reference sequence). V dropped 0 bases and J dropped 3 bases, with 6 bases sitting between them. The CDR3 contains 13 residues. Here the CDR3 DNA reads TGTGCCAGTAGTATAGATTCAGGCTACGAGCAGTACTTC. Residues: CASSIDSGYEQYF.

This clone occurred a few times. The rearrangement links TRBV10-1 to TRBJ2-7; 8 nucleotides align to TRBD2. The germline V gene encodes CDR1 WNHNN and CDR2 SYGVQD (reference sequence). CDR3 size: 14 residues. Trimming cost V 2 bases and J 7 bases; bases outside gene matches: 7. CDR3 in amino acids: CASSEKRESGEQYF. DNA of the CDR3: TGCGCCAGCAGTGAGAAGCGGGAGTCTGGAGAGCAGTACTTC.

The chain recombines TRBV7-2 with TRBJ2-3; TRBD2 matches at 12 bases. The germline V gene encodes CDR1 SGHTA and CDR2 FQGNSA. Trimming cost V 5 bases and J 5 bases; bases outside gene matches: 5. The CDR3 covers 15 residues. CDR3 sequence reads: CASSATLAGGDTQYF. CDR3 coding DNA: TGTGCCAGCAGCGCTACACTAGCGGGAGGAGATACGCAGTATTTT.

This chain links TRBV11-3 with TRBJ2-1; possible D gene TRBD2, 6 bases. The CDR3 loop spans 15 amino acids. V shed 5 bases and J shed 4 bases, with 15 bases lying between them. Per the germline V gene, CDR1 is SGHNT and CDR2 is YENEEA. CDR3: CASSLLFGGYNEQFF. The CDR3 coding sequence is TGTGCCAGCAGCCTCCTCTTCGGGGGTTACAATGAGCAGTTCTTC.

CDR3 protein: CAWSVTGIAQFF. As DNA, the CDR3 is TGTGCCTGGAGTGTAACGGGAATAGCGCAGTTCTTC. J is TRBJ2-1 and V is TRBV30; possible D gene TRBD2, 5 bases. The CDR3 covers 12 residues. The V end was cut by 0 bases, the J end by 12 bases, with 12 bases between. CDR1 GTSNPN and CDR2 SVGIG come from the germline V gene (reference sequence).

This chain joins TRBV28 and TRBJ2-3; maybe TRBD1 (6 bases). Germline-derived CDR1 and CDR2 are MDHEN and SYDVKM. CDR3 size: 15 residues. V shed 7 bases and J shed 0 bases, with 14 bases lying between them. The CDR3 region has the DNA TGTGCCAGCAACTTCGGGGACACTAGCACAGATACGCAGTATTTT. Translated: CASNFGDTSTDTQYF. The complete variable domain, with remaining parts taken from reference TRBV28 and TRBJ2-3, reads DVKVTQSSRYLVKRTGEKVFLECVQDMDHENMFWYRQDPGLGLRLIYFSYDVKMKEKGDIPEGYSVSREKKERFSLILESASTNQTSMYLCASNFGDTSTDTQYFGPGTRLTVL.

This chain connects TRBV10-2 to TRBJ1-2, with 11 positions matching TRBD1. V shed 3 bases and J 5 bases; nucleotides not matched to a gene: 8. CDR3 length: 16 amino acids. Germline values: CDR1 WSHSY, CDR2 SAAADI. The CDR3: CASSEGWDRGRYGYTF. For the CDR3, the DNA is TGCGCCAGCAGTGAAGGTTGGGACAGGGGGAGATATGGCTACACCTTC.

This chain connects TRBV7-2 to TRBJ1-2; D unresolved. Trimming left V 8 bases short and J 0 bases short, with 10 bases between. This CDR3 has 13 residues. Germline values: CDR1 SGHTA, CDR2 FQGNSA. The CDR3 protein is CASAVDTNYGYTF. CDR3 DNA sequence: TGTGCCAGCGCCGTAGATACTAACTATGGCTACACCTTC.

CDR3 sequence (DNA): TGCGCCAGCAGCTTGTATGGAACCGGCTCCGGGAGTCCGTTTTTT. Translation gives CASSLYGTGSGSPFF. This sequence joins TRBV5-1 and TRBJ2-2; possibly TRBD2 for D (6 bases). V lost 1 base and J lost 16, with 23 bases in between. The CDR3 consists of 15 residues. Germline assignment: CDR1 SGHRS and CDR2 YFSETQ.

The chain carries TRBV28 and TRBJ2-1, with TRBD2 identical over 14 bases. The CDR3 sequence is 15 residues long. V dropped 5 bases and J dropped 6; count of bases not matched to a gene: 3. Looked up from germline, CDR1 is MDHEN and CDR2 is SYDVKM. CDR3 DNA: TGTGCCAGCAGTCTAGGGACTAGCGGGAGCAATGAGCAGTTCTTC. Translating gives CASSLGTSGSNEQFF.

V is TRBV25-1 and J is TRBJ1-1; no reliable D call. Trimming cost V 3 bases and J 1 base, with 12 bases left between them. The length of the CDR3 is 15 residues. CDR1 and CDR2 from the germline V gene are MGHDK and SYGVNS. Written as DNA, the CDR3 is TGTGCCAGCAGTGATTTCCGGGCGGGGAACACTGAAGCTTTCTTT. Translated, it gives CASSDFRAGNTEAFF.

CDR3: CSVAQGMIYEQYF. CDR3 DNA: TGCAGCGTTGCACAGGGAATGATATACGAGCAGTACTTC. The rearrangement joins TRBV29-1 to TRBJ2-7; D may be TRBD1 (6 bases). This CDR3 has 13 amino acids. Germline V gene sequence: CDR1 SQVTM, CDR2 ANQGSEA. The V end lost 4 bases, the J end lost 4 bases, and 14 bases lay between the germline ends.

This chain connects TRBV29-1 to TRBJ2-3, with 7 nucleotides matching TRBD2. Germline V CDR1 and CDR2: SQVTM, ANQGSEA. V was clipped by 7 bases and J by 4 bases; unmatched bases: 8. This CDR3 has 13 amino acids. CDR3 in DNA: TGCAGCGCCGGAGCGGGATGGGCAGATACGCAGTATTTT. It is translated as CSAGAGWADTQYF.

J is TRBJ2-7 and V is TRBV19, with 10 bases aligning to TRBD2. CDR3 size: 16 residues. Germline V gene lookup returns CDR1 LNHDA and CDR2 SQIVND (reference sequence). The V and J ends lost 5 bases and 3 bases, in that order; junction bases with no gene match: 10. CDR3 bases: TGTGCCAGTAGTCATTCCCTAGCGGGAGATTACTACGAGCAGTACTTC. Its protein product is CASSHSLAGDYYEQYF.

The rearrangement joins TRBV7-8 to TRBJ2-5; unclear D gene. With 4 bases removed from V and 2 bases from J, the gap between germline ends came to 11 bases. Germline V gene lookup returns CDR1 SGHVS and CDR2 FQNEAQ. The CDR3 is 14 amino acids. DNA for the CDR3: TGTGCCAGCAGCTCGTGGGCGCTTCAAGAGACCCAGTACTTC. This gives the protein CASSSWALQETQYF.

The sample holds a few counts of this clone. This rearrangement joins TRBV14 to TRBJ1-1, with TRBD1 matching over 7 bases. Germline CDR1 reads SGHDN; CDR2 reads FVKESK. With V trimmed by 2 bases and J by 3 bases, 6 bases remained unmatched. The CDR3 sequence is 15 residues long. The CDR3 spells CASSQLQGIDTEAFF. As DNA, the CDR3 is TGTGCCAGCAGCCAACTACAGGGGATTGACACTGAAGCTTTCTTT.

The chain joins TRBV6-1 to TRBJ1-5, with D possibly being TRBD1 (6 bases). CDR3 size: 15 residues. The V end lost 2 bases, the J end lost 7 bases, and 15 bases lay between the germline ends. From germline, CDR1 is MNHNS and CDR2 SASEGT. Here the CDR3 reads CASSEIGGASQPQHF. In nucleotides, the CDR3 is TGTGCCAGCAGTGAAATAGGGGGGGCTAGCCAGCCCCAGCATTTT.

The V gene is TRBV28, the J gene TRBJ2-7, with unresolved D. Trimming shortened V by 5 bases and J by 5 bases, and 10 bases separated the two germline ends. CDR3 length: 12 amino acids. Germline V gives CDR1 MDHEN, CDR2 SYDVKM. CDR3 sequence: CASSPQRNEQYF. Here the CDR3 DNA reads TGTGCCAGCAGTCCCCAGAGGAACGAGCAGTACTTC.

This clone turned up a few times. The J gene is TRBJ1-1, the V gene TRBV18; D perhaps matches TRBD1 (6 bases). V was shortened by 3 bases and J by 5 bases, with 10 bases between the two germline ends. The CDR3 contains 13 residues. Germline CDR1 reads KGHSH; CDR2 reads LQKENI. CDR3 coding DNA: TGTGCCAGCTCACCCATAAGGGGGACTGAAGCTTTCTTT. Its translation is CASSPIRGTEAFF.

The gene calls are TRBV9 and TRBJ2-7; TRBD2 aligns across 12 bases. V shed 1 base and J 2 bases; nucleotides not matched to a gene: 1. Per the germline V gene, CDR1 is SGDLS and CDR2 is YYNGEE. The CDR3 has 15 residues. CDR3: CASSVLAGGAYEQYF. As DNA, the CDR3 is TGTGCCAGCAGCGTACTAGCGGGAGGGGCCTACGAGCAGTACTTC. The full variable domain, rest sourced from reference TRBV9 and TRBJ2-7, is DSGVTQTPKHLITATGQRVTLRCSPRSGDLSVYWYQQSLDQGLQFLIQYYNGEERAKGNILERFSAQQFPDLHSELNLSSLELGDSALYFCASSVLAGGAYEQYFGPGTRLTVT.